The rows below give T cell receptor beta chains drawn from one sample of a study of T-cell reconstitution after alpha-beta-depleted transplantation in children. Each CDR3 protein is one row after TCRdb ran MiXCR on the PCR reads. The table includes around 680,000 distinct CDR3 sequences, roughly 15% detected once. Here the sequenced sample was PBMCs from the stem cell graft donor, taken from the stem cell graft. Every receptor here comes from a human donor who donated a stem cell graft to a child with acute myeloid leukemia. CDR3s include the opening cysteine and the closing phenylalanine or tryptophan. A D gene is named only where the DNA matches it firmly. A row's size may be missing; if present it is once, few, many or a size class.

cdr3_length d_call j_call v_call clone_size cdr3_aa cdr3_nt
14 . TRBJ1-6 TRBV10-1 few CASSESARNSPLHF TGCGCCAGCAGTGAGTCAGCCCGAAATTCACCCCTCCACTTT
13 . TRBJ1-1 TRBV7-9 once CASSLEYRSEAFF TGTGCCAGCAGCTTAGAATATAGATCCGAAGCTTTCTTT
17 . TRBJ2-1 TRBV24-1 few CATSDSTGFSSYNEQFF TGTGCCACCAGTGACTCGACTGGGTTCAGCTCCTACAATGAGCAGTTCTTC
16 . TRBJ2-3 TRBV5-6 . CASSFGVRWSTDTQYF TGTGCCAGCAGCTTCGGGGTAAGGTGGTCCACAGATACGCAGTATTTT
16 TRBD2 TRBJ2-1 TRBV4-1 . CASARGGLAFYNEQFF TGCGCCAGCGCTCGGGGGGGACTAGCGTTCTACAATGAGCAGTTCTTC
14 TRBD1 TRBJ2-7 TRBV29-1 many CSVVVGTGDYEQYF TGCAGCGTCGTTGTCGGGACAGGAGATTACGAGCAGTACTTC
13 . TRBJ2-7 TRBV10-3 . CAISEDVTYEQYF TGTGCCATCAGTGAGGACGTCACCTACGAGCAGTACTTC
13 TRBD1 TRBJ1-2 TRBV29-1 many CSVGTTGQDGYTF TGCAGCGTTGGAACGACCGGACAGGATGGCTACACCTTC
15 TRBD2 TRBJ2-3 TRBV7-8 . CASTRLAGGADTQYF TGTGCCAGCACCAGACTAGCGGGGGGAGCAGATACGCAGTATTTT
15 TRBD1 TRBJ1-2 TRBV7-9 many CASSYPGQGDYGYTF TGTGCCAGCAGTTATCCGGGACAGGGAGACTATGGCTACACCTTC
13 . TRBJ1-5 TRBV20-1 many CSARDRLNQPQHF TGCAGTGCTAGAGATCGTCTCAATCAGCCCCAGCATTTT
15 . TRBJ2-1 TRBV10-3 . CAISVDSPASNEQFF TGTGCCATCAGTGTGGACAGCCCCGCTTCCAATGAGCAGTTCTTC
13 . TRBJ1-1 TRBV7-3 . CASGFGTDTEAFF TGTGCCAGCGGGTTCGGGACGGACACTGAAGCTTTCTTT
15 . TRBJ2-4 TRBV20-1 many CSARPGEGAKNIQYF TGCAGTGCCCGACCCGGGGAAGGAGCCAAAAACATTCAGTACTTC
14 . TRBJ1-2 TRBV7-2 few CASSLSIPGYGYTF TGTGCCAGCAGCTTAAGCATTCCGGGGTATGGCTACACCTTC
12 . TRBJ1-2 TRBV20-1 many CSALKPPYGYTF TGCAGTGCTCTAAAGCCGCCCTATGGCTACACCTTC
15 TRBD2 TRBJ2-3 TRBV4-2 many CASSQEASGVDTQYF TGTGCCAGCAGCCAAGAGGCTAGCGGGGTAGATACGCAGTATTTT
11 TRBD1 TRBJ2-2 TRBV29-1 many CSGTGSGELFF TGCAGCGGGACAGGGTCCGGGGAGCTGTTTTTT
15 . TRBJ2-3 TRBV4-1 few CASSQGEHPGDTQYF TGCGCCAGCAGCCAAGGGGAACATCCCGGAGATACGCAGTATTTT
13 TRBD1 TRBJ1-1 TRBV29-1 many CSVHQGGGTEAFF TGCAGCGTTCATCAGGGGGGAGGCACTGAAGCTTTCTTT
15 . TRBJ1-4 TRBV6-1 few CASSPLGGSWEKLFF TGTGCCAGCAGTCCCCTTGGGGGAAGTTGGGAAAAACTGTTTTTT
14 . TRBJ2-3 TRBV5-1 few CASRAGTSTDTQYF TGCGCCAGCAGAGCCGGGACTAGCACAGATACGCAGTATTTT
13 . TRBJ2-2 TRBV29-1 many CSAASMNTGELFF TGCAGCGCCGCAAGTATGAACACCGGGGAGCTGTTTTTT
12 . TRBJ2-5 TRBV20-1 many CSASGGSETQYF TGCAGTGCTAGTGGGGGGAGCGAGACCCAGTACTTC
18 TRBD2 TRBJ2-5 TRBV11-2 few CASSLVRLAGAARETQYF TGTGCCAGCAGCTTAGTTAGGCTAGCGGGGGCGGCCCGGGAGACCCAGTACTTC
13 . TRBJ2-1 TRBV3-1 . CASSASSYNEQFF TGTGCCAGCAGCGCCAGTTCCTACAATGAGCAGTTCTTC
16 . TRBJ2-2 TRBV7-9 . CASTTTGPTQPGELFF TGTGCCAGCACCACCACCGGGCCAACCCAGCCCGGGGAGCTGTTTTTT
17 . TRBJ1-5 TRBV6-5 few CASSYSGAAHSNQPQHF TGTGCCAGCAGTTACTCAGGGGCGGCTCATAGCAATCAGCCCCAGCATTTT
12 . TRBJ2-2 TRBV28 many CASTAWTGELFF TGTGCCAGCACGGCGTGGACCGGGGAGCTGTTTTTT
14 . TRBJ1-2 TRBV7-2 few CASSPRGFNYGYTF TGTGCCAGCAGCCCACGGGGGTTTAACTATGGCTACACCTTC
17 TRBD2 TRBJ2-5 TRBV7-9 . CASSLFLAGISQETQYF TGTGCCAGCAGCTTGTTTCTAGCGGGGATTTCCCAAGAGACCCAGTACTTC
12 . TRBJ2-3 TRBV24-1 . CATSDFRNTQYF TGTGCCACCAGTGATTTCAGAAATACGCAGTATTTT
16 TRBD2 TRBJ2-2 TRBV6-2/TRBV6-3 . CASRRLAGTRTGELFF TGTGCCAGCCGACGACTAGCGGGGACCCGGACCGGGGAGCTGTTTTTT
18 . TRBJ2-1 TRBV21-1 . CASSKDGATSGEGNEQFF TGTGCCAGCAGCAAAGATGGGGCTACTAGCGGGGAAGGGAATGAGCAGTTCTTC
15 . TRBJ2-5 TRBV20-1 few CCARDDGGGGETQYF TGCTGTGCTAGAGATGACGGGGGCGGAGGAGAGACCCAGTACTTC
14 . TRBJ1-4 TRBV7-9 . CASSLESDYEKLFF TGTGCCAGCAGCTTAGAATCTGATTATGAAAAACTGTTTTTT
11 . TRBJ1-1 TRBV12-3/TRBV12-4 many CASSLEAEAFF TGTGCCAGCAGCTTAGAGGCTGAAGCTTTCTTT
15 . TRBJ1-4 TRBV7-6 many CASSLGPNADEKLFF TGTGCCAGCAGCTTAGGGCCCAATGCGGATGAAAAACTGTTTTTT
14 . TRBJ1-1 TRBV20-1 many CSASIDRLNTEAFF TGCAGTGCTAGCATCGACAGGCTGAACACTGAAGCTTTCTTT
14 . TRBJ2-3 TRBV10-1 . CASSTASSTDTQYF TGCGCCAGCAGCACAGCATCCTCCACAGATACGCAGTATTTT
15 . TRBJ2-7 TRBV7-2 . CASSLGTSRSYEQYF TGTGCCAGCAGCTTAGGCACTAGTCGGTCCTACGAGCAGTACTTC